This T cell receptor (beta chain) was sequenced in a study of T cells in Graves' hyperthyroidism and ophthalmopathy. CDR1 ENHRY and CDR2 SYGVKD come from the germline V gene. V dropped 4 bases and J dropped 9 bases, with 7 bases sitting between them. This CDR3 has 11 amino acids. Amplification of TCR beta CDR3 regions used RNA as the template. The HTBI primer set was used in a first-round RT-PCR of the TCR CDR3. Each CDR3 protein gets one entry after TCRdb re-called the multiplex PCR reads with MiXCR. The sample has around 600,000 distinct CDR3 sequences; around 14% are singletons. This sequence joins TRBV10-3 and TRBJ2-1; D is unclear. The TCR was taken from a woman aged 30 to 39 with Graves' hyperthyroidism. Sequenced material: blood. The CDR3 here is CAISGSAEQFF. The CDR3 region has the DNA TGTGCCATCAGTGGGAGCGCTGAGCAGTTCTTC.